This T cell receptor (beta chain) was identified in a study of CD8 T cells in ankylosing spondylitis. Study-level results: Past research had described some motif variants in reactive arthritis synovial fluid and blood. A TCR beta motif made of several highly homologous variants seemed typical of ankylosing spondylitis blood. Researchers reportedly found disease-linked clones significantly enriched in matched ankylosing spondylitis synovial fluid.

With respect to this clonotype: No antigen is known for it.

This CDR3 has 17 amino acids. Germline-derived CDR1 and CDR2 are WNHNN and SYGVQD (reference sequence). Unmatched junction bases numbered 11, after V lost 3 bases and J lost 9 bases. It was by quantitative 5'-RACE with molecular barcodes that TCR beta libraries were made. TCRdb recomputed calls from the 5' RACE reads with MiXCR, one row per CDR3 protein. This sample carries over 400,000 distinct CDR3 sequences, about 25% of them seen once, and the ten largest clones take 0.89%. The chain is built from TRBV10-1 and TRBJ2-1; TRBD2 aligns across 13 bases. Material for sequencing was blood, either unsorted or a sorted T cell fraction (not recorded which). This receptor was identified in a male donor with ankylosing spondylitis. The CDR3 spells CASSDPGTSGNFGEQFF. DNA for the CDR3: TGCGCCAGCAGTGATCCCGGGACTAGCGGGAATTTTGGTGAGCAGTTCTTC.